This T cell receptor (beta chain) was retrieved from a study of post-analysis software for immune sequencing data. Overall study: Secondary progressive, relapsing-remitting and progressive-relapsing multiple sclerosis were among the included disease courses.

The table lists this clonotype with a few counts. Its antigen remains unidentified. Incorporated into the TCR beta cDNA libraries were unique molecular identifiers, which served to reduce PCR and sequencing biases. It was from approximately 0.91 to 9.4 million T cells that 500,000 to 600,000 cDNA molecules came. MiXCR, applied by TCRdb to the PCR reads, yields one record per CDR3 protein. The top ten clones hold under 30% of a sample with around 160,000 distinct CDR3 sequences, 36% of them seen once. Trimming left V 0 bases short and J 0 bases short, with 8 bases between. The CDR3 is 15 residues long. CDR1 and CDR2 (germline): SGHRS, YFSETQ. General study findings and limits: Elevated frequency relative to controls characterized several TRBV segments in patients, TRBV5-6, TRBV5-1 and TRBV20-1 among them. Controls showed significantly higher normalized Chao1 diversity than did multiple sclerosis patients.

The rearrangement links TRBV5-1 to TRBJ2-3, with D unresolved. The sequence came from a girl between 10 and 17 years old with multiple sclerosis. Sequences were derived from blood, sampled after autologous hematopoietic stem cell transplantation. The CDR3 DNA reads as TGCGCCAGCAGCTTGGATGGATCTAGCACAGATACGCAGTATTTT. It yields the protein CASSLDGSSTDTQYF.